Here is one T cell receptor beta chain with its context. The sample belongs to a study of blood T cell repertoires in COVID-19. Study at large: PBMCs, B-cell-depleted T cells, or T cells provided the cDNA or gDNA that made up the material.

In the authors' workflow: Estimates of nucleated cell counts were drawn from the amplification of reference gene primers. Assay used: immunoSEQ multiplex PCR; TCRdb lists only in-frame clones, some missing. That table furnishes V, J and clone size, whereas the DNA furnished D and trimming. The sample includes approximately 210,000 clones, around 85% of them seen just once. What was sequenced was peripheral blood. The TCR sequence derives from a man between 40 and 49 years old with acute or convalescent COVID-19.

The DNA of the CDR3 is TGTGCCAGCAGCTTAGGAGGGTTTTCTCATCAGCCCCAGCATTTT. It encodes CASSLGGFSHQPQHF. The rearrangement links TRBV7-8 to TRBJ1-5; D gene uncertain. The CDR3 is made up of 15 amino acids. V lost 1 base and J lost 5, with 12 bases in between. Per the germline V gene, CDR1 is SGHVS and CDR2 is FQNEAQ. The variable domain in full, with the rest retrieved from reference TRBV7-8 and TRBJ1-5, is GAGVSQSPRYKVAKRGQDVALRCDPISGHVSLFWYQQALGQGPEFLTYFQNEAQLDKSGLPSDRFFAERPEGSVSTLKIQRTQQEDSAVYLCASSLGGFSHQPQHFGDGTRLSIL.